This entry lists 11 T cell receptor beta chains sequenced from one sample in a study of spatial heterogeneity in lung cancer. Overall study results and limits: How many expanded intratumoral alpha and beta TCRs were present tracked the tumor mutation count, which was a count of nonsynonymous mutations.

MiXCR, applied by TCRdb to the 5' RACE reads, yields one record per CDR3 protein. The data contain 20,000 to 30,000 distinct CDR3 sequences, roughly 10% of them seen just once; the ten biggest clones take up around 7.7%. Time point in this sample: sample taken at primary tumor resection. Their antigens are not known. The sample here was lung tumor tissue, taken at surgery. These receptors were collected from a male donor with early-stage non-small cell lung cancer.

This chain joins TRBV6-1 and TRBJ1-2; no definite D call. The CDR3 has 12 amino acids. Germline CDR1 and CDR2: MNHNS and SASEGT. Trimming cost V 2 bases and J 4 bases, with 5 bases left between them. The CDR3 bases are TGTGCCAGCAGTGAACAGACCTATGGCTACACCTTC. Its translation: CASSEQTYGYTF.

This clonotype was picked up many times. The V and J genes are TRBV3-1 and TRBJ1-4; a weak D match, TRBD1 (6 bases). The CDR3 length is 13 residues. CDR1 and CDR2 from the germline V gene are LGHDT and YNNKEL (reference sequence). The V end was cut by 4 bases, the J end by 5 bases, with 8 bases between. CDR3 bases: TGTGCCAGCAGCCTAGGGGGGAATGAAAAACTGTTTTTT. As protein: CASSLGGNEKLFF.

This clonotype was counted at least ten times. The V and J genes are TRBV7-9 and TRBJ2-1, with unresolved D. Per germline, CDR1 SEHNR and CDR2 FQNEAQ (reference sequence). V was shortened by 5 bases and J by 7 bases, with 9 bases between the two germline ends. The CDR3 length is 12 residues. The CDR3: CASSRSQNEQFF. DNA for the CDR3: TGTGCCAGCAGCCGTTCTCAGAATGAGCAGTTCTTC.

The V call is TRBV7-2, the J call TRBJ2-2; TRBD2 is a possible D gene (6 bases). Trimming pared 6 bases from V and 0 bases from J, leaving 17 bases between. Germline CDR1 SGHTA, CDR2 FQGNSA. CDR3 length equals 17 residues. In DNA, the CDR3 is TGTGCCAGCAGTCCCGGGCCTCGCGGGGCGAACACCGGGGAGCTGTTTTTT. Protein: CASSPGPRGANTGELFF.

This clonotype was observed many times. The chain links TRBV20-1 to TRBJ1-1; D may be TRBD1 (6 bases). Germline V gives CDR1 DFQATT, CDR2 SNEGSKA (reference sequence). The CDR3 sequence is 14 residues long. V lost 2 bases and J lost 3, with 13 bases in between. The CDR3 nucleotides read TGCAGTGCTAGATCCGGGGGCGGCCACACTGAAGCTTTCTTT. Its translation is CSARSGGGHTEAFF.

This clonotype appeared many times. This chain links TRBV27 with TRBJ2-3; D ambiguous. The length of the CDR3 is 11 residues. Between the trimmed V and J ends, which lost 8 bases and 4 bases, there was a span of 7 bases. Germline V gene data show CDR1 as MNHEY and CDR2 as SMNVEV (reference sequence). CDR3 protein: CASGPADTQYF. The CDR3 DNA sequence: TGTGCCAGCGGTCCGGCAGATACGCAGTATTTT.

This clonotype was found a few times. This chain links TRBV4-1 with TRBJ2-5; D gene unclear. The CDR3 contains 17 residues. Per the germline V gene, CDR1 is MGHRA and CDR2 is YSYEKL. Trimming stripped 1 base from V and 4 bases from J, with 19 bases between. The CDR3 sequence: CASSQVAAPRPGETQYF. The CDR3, as DNA: TGCGCCAGCAGCCAAGTGGCGGCGCCCCGCCCCGGAGAGACCCAGTACTTC.

This clonotype showed up many times. CDR3 sequence (DNA): TGTGCCAGCAGCCCGGACAGGGCCGCCAACGTCCTGACTTTC. Translation: CASSPDRAANVLTF. The rearrangement links TRBV7-3 to TRBJ2-6; 8 bases agree with TRBD1. CDR1 is SGHTA and CDR2 is FQGTGA in the germline V gene. The CDR3 is 14 amino acids. With V trimmed by 5 bases and J by 7 bases, 4 bases remained unmatched.

This clonotype showed up just a few times. The V gene is TRBV9, the J gene TRBJ2-1; D tentatively fits TRBD1 or TRBD2 (6 bases each). CDR1 is SGDLS, CDR2 YYNGEE, per germline. V was trimmed by 0 bases and J by 8 bases, leaving 12 bases between them. The CDR3 extends over 14 amino acids. CDR3 in DNA: TGTGCCAGCAGCGTAGTTCCGGAGGGGGATGAGCAGTTCTTC. Translated: CASSVVPEGDEQFF.

The table lists this clonotype with many counts. The chain combines TRBV7-3 with TRBJ1-1; TRBD1 matches 12 bases. The CDR3 length is 17 residues. The trim removed 2 bases at V and 1 base at J, leaving 5 bases unmatched. Germline CDR1 and CDR2: SGHTA and FQGTGA. The chain's CDR3 is CASSLEGTGGWNTEAFF. The DNA of the CDR3 is TGTGCCAGCAGCTTAGAGGGGACAGGGGGCTGGAACACTGAAGCTTTCTTT.

This clonotype was counted ten times or more. The rearrangement links TRBV29-1 to TRBJ2-3; D ambiguous. CDR1 SQVTM and CDR2 ANQGSEA come from the germline V gene. Trimming left V 6 bases short and J 2 bases short, with 12 bases between. This CDR3 is 13 amino acids long. The CDR3 loop reads CSVTGDLTDTQYF. CDR3 nucleotide sequence: TGCAGCGTCACCGGTGACCTCACAGATACGCAGTATTTT.